Listed here is a single T cell receptor (beta chain). CDR3 length equals 16 residues. Looked up from germline, CDR1 is SGHAT and CDR2 is FQDESV (reference sequence). V was clipped by 5 bases and J by 1 base; unmatched bases: 5. TCRdb fed the RACE reads into MiXCR, producing one record per CDR3 protein. Of 74,000 or so distinct CDR3 sequences in the sample, 9% to 12% are singletons; the top ten hold more than 1.1%. This record belongs to a study of human T cells and chemical hapten exposure. Time point described: patch test 1, 2 weeks after DPC sensitization. Sample treatment: therapeutic diphenylcyclopropenone sensitization with weekly scalp DPC. Prior to application of each patch test, blood was drawn.

Sequences were derived from whole blood, sampled in connection with sensitization to the hapten diphenylcyclopropenone (DPC). This chain uses TRBV11-1 with TRBJ2-3, with TRBD2 matching over 11 bases. The source of this sequence is a woman between 50 and 59 years old with alopecia areata. Some clones in this sample may be carry-over from other donors' samples. The CDR3 protein is CASSLLAGGGTDTQYF. As DNA, the CDR3 is TGTGCCAGCAGCCTGCTAGCGGGAGGAGGCACAGATACGCAGTATTTT.